A single sample is the source of the 9 T cell receptor beta chains below, sequenced in a study of blood T cell repertoires in COVID-19. The repertoire was sequenced with immunoSEQ multiplex PCR; TCRdb's copy has only in-frame clones and lacks some. The sample has about 170,000 clones, 70% to 80% seen once. Input material: peripheral blood. The receptor source for this set is a man in his fifties or sixties with acute or convalescent COVID-19.

The rearrangement uses TRBV19 and TRBJ2-5, with 8 bases identical to TRBD2. CDR3 length: 15 amino acids. Germline V lookup: CDR1 LNHDA, CDR2 SQIVND (reference sequence). The ends lost 5 bases at V and 3 bases at J; junction bases unmatched: 8. The CDR3 DNA follows: TGTGCCAGTAGTGGAAGGCGGGGGGCGAAAGAGACCCAGTACTTC. This translates into CASSGRRGAKETQYF.

The chain is built from TRBV13 and TRBJ2-3; the match to TRBD2 covers 10 bases. With V trimmed by 6 bases and J by 4 bases, 4 bases remained unmatched. The CDR3 length is 14 residues. Germline V gives CDR1 PRHDT, CDR2 FYEKMQ (reference sequence). The CDR3 nucleotides read TGTGCCAGCAGTTTTAGCGGGGGGTCAGATACGCAGTATTTT. The encoded protein is CASSFSGGSDTQYF.

This clone was detected many times. The chain joins TRBV18 to TRBJ1-2, with a tentative D call TRBD1 (5 bases). Germline CDR1 KGHSH, CDR2 LQKENI. The CDR3 is 15 residues long. Between the trimmed V and J ends, which lost 4 bases and 6 bases, there was a span of 18 bases. CDR3 DNA: TGTGCCAGCTCACTCCCGCTCGGGGGGGGAAATGGCTACACCTTC. Translation: CASSLPLGGGNGYTF.

The chain carries TRBV30 and TRBJ1-4, with D unresolved. The CDR3 totals 16 residues. Per the germline V gene, CDR1 is GTSNPN and CDR2 is SVGIG (reference sequence). Trimming pared 0 bases from V and 5 bases from J, leaving 16 bases between. CDR3 coding DNA: TGTGCCTGGAGTGTACTACCCGGTCGGTTAAATGAAAAACTGTTTTTT. This encodes CAWSVLPGRLNEKLFF.

This chain links TRBV12-1 with TRBJ2-4; TRBD2, the table's D call, lacks a check against the DNA. TRBV12-1 corresponds to a pseudogene. The CDR3 consists of 18 residues. CDR3 in DNA: TGTGCCAGCAGCTTTGGTGTCGGGGGGGCTTTTACCAAAAACATTCAGTACTTC. Its translation is CASSFGVGGAFTKNIQYF.

This clone was seen a few times. The chain combines TRBV9 with TRBJ2-7; weak D call: TRBD1 (5 bases). The CDR3 totals 16 residues. Trimming removed 3 bases at V and 2 bases at J, with 18 bases between. Germline values: CDR1 SGDLS, CDR2 YYNGEE. The CDR3 region is CASSASHDSLTYEQYF. CDR3 DNA: TGTGCCAGCAGCGCCAGCCACGACAGTTTAACCTACGAGCAGTACTTC.

This clone turned up a few times. The chain links TRBV10-2 to TRBJ2-7; D may be TRBD1 (5 bases). The CDR3 loop spans 13 amino acids. V lost 4 bases to trimming and J lost 1 base, with 8 bases between them. Germline V gene data show CDR1 as WSHSY and CDR2 as SAAADI. This CDR3 reads CASSAAGSYEQYF. The DNA for the CDR3 is TGCGCCAGCAGTGCGGCAGGGTCCTACGAGCAGTACTTC.

There are a few counts of this clone. The chain links TRBV2 to TRBJ1-4, with D possibly being TRBD1 (5 bases). CDR1 is SNHLY and CDR2 is FYNNEI in the germline V gene. CDR3 length: 13 amino acids. V was clipped by 9 bases and J by 5 bases, with 13 bases between them. CDR3: CASIGHLNEKLFF. The DNA of the CDR3 is TGTGCCAGTATAGGACACCTAAATGAAAAACTGTTTTTT.

This clone occurred a few times. This chain connects TRBV7-2 to TRBJ2-7; a weak D match, TRBD1 (5 bases). CDR3 length: 17 amino acids. Germline V lookup: CDR1 SGHTA, CDR2 FQGNSA. V was clipped by 1 base and J by 2 bases, with 18 bases between them. The CDR3 sequence is CASSLEGRWAGTYEQYF. CDR3 coding DNA: TGTGCCAGCAGCTTAGAAGGTCGGTGGGCAGGGACCTACGAGCAGTACTTC.